The next 22 T cell receptor beta chains were all read from a single sample in a study of glioma-infiltrating T cells after dendritic cell vaccination. Using immunoSEQ multiplex PCR, the repertoire was profiled, and TCRdb retains in-frame clones only, with some absent. The sample has more than 95,000 clones, roughly 76% seen once. The starting material was blood, obtained before dendritic cell vaccination. These receptors were taken from a human donor with glioblastoma.

The chain links TRBV27 to TRBJ1-4, with D possibly matching TRBD1 (6 bases). CDR1 is MNHEY and CDR2 is SMNVEV in the germline V gene (reference sequence). This CDR3 region has 14 residues. Trimming removed 8 bases from V and 8 bases from J, with 18 bases in between. The CDR3 region has the DNA TGTGCCAGCGGCAAAGGGGGGGTTAGGGAAAAACTGTTTTTT. It translates to CASGKGGVREKLFF.

The chain uses TRBV7-9 and TRBJ1-5, with D hard to call. Per the germline V gene, CDR1 is SEHNR and CDR2 is FQNEAQ (reference sequence). V lost 1 base and J 2 bases, leaving 12 bases between the germline ends. The CDR3 runs 16 residues. Here the CDR3 DNA reads TGTGCCAGCAGCTTAGAGGGAGCTTTACGCAATCAGCCCCAGCATTTT. Amino acids: CASSLEGALRNQPQHF.

This clone was seen only once. This chain connects TRBV10-1 to TRBJ2-5, with TRBD1 as a possible D gene (6 bases). In germline, CDR1 is WNHNN, CDR2 SYGVQD (reference sequence). The CDR3 has 13 residues. Trimming removed 4 bases from V and 0 bases from J, with 6 bases in between. CDR3 coding DNA: TGCGCCAGCAGTGGGGACAACCAAGAGACCCAGTACTTC. Amino acid sequence: CASSGDNQETQYF.

This clone has at least ten counts. J is TRBJ2-5 and V is TRBV10-2; D uncertain. This CDR3 is built from 12 residues. V lost 4 bases and J lost 0, with 3 bases in between. Germline lookup yields CDR1 WSHSY and CDR2 SAAADI. The CDR3 DNA sequence: TGCGCCAGCAGTGTTAACCAAGAGACCCAGTACTTC. Translation: CASSVNQETQYF.

V gene TRBV5-1 combines with J gene TRBJ1-2, with 8 bases identical to TRBD1. CDR1 is SGHRS and CDR2 is YFSETQ in the germline V gene. This CDR3 has 13 amino acids. The V gene end was trimmed by 4 bases and the J gene end by 6 bases; junction bases not matched to a gene: 5. CDR3 in DNA: TGCGCCAGCAGCGACGGGACAGGAGATGGCTACACCTTC. Residues: CASSDGTGDGYTF.

CDR3 in amino acids: CASSLKLAGMVGVLETQYF. DNA of the CDR3: TGTGCCAGCAGCTTAAAACTAGCGGGGATGGTTGGGGTTCTAGAGACCCAGTACTTC. The genes are TRBV7-8 and TRBJ2-5; 10 nucleotides line up with TRBD2. J gave up 4 bases and V 2 bases, and 16 bases lay outside the gene matches. The germline gives CDR1 SGHVS, CDR2 FQNEAQ. This CDR3 contains 19 residues.

The CDR3, as DNA: TGTGCCAGTAGCCCCGAAGGTGGGCGCTCTGGGGCCAACGTCCTGACTTTC. It encodes CASSPEGGRSGANVLTF. The rearrangement links TRBV19 to TRBJ2-6, with D uncertain. The CDR3 is 17 amino acids. Trimming removed 6 bases from V and 0 bases from J, with 15 bases in between. Germline values: CDR1 LNHDA, CDR2 SQIVND (reference sequence).

This rearrangement joins TRBV5-1 to TRBJ1-1, with a weak D call TRBD1 (6 bases). The CDR3 has 14 amino acids. CDR1 and CDR2 from the germline V gene are SGHRS and YFSETQ. Trimming cost V 5 bases and J 0 bases, with 11 bases left between them. In nucleotides, the CDR3 is TGCGCCAGCAGACCAGGGGTCCTGAACACTGAAGCTTTCTTT. Translated, it gives CASRPGVLNTEAFF.

The J gene is TRBJ2-2, the V gene TRBV6-5, with D possibly matching TRBD1 (6 bases). The V gene's germline CDR1 is MNHEY and CDR2 SVGAGI. The CDR3 is made up of 14 amino acids. V lost 7 bases, J lost 1 base, and 10 bases lay in between. CDR3 sequence reads: CASIGQRNTGELFF. In DNA form, the CDR3 reads TGTGCCAGCATCGGACAGAGGAACACCGGGGAGCTGTTTTTT.

The V and J genes are TRBV5-1 and TRBJ1-5; possibly TRBD1 for D (5 bases). The CDR3 extends over 15 amino acids. Germline V CDR1 and CDR2: SGHRS, YFSETQ. V gave up 0 bases and J gave up 1 base, with 8 bases separating them. The CDR3 DNA is TGCGCCAGCAGCTTGGGCCAGGGAAGCAATCAGCCCCAGCATTTT. Its protein is CASSLGQGSNQPQHF. The full variable domain, in which reference TRBV5-1 and TRBJ1-5 provide the parts outside the CDR3, is KAGVTQTPRYLIKTRGQQVTLSCSPISGHRSVSWYQQTPGQGLQFLFEYFSETQRNKGNFPGRFSGRQFSNSRSEMNVSTLELGDSALYLCASSLGQGSNQPQHFGDGTRLSIL.

V is TRBV5-6 and J is TRBJ1-1; D gene uncertain. The CDR3 is 18 amino acids. V gave up 3 bases and J gave up 0 bases, with 21 bases separating them. Germline values: CDR1 SGHDT, CDR2 YYEEEE. The DNA of the CDR3 is TGTGCCAGCAGCTCACTGTTATCCACCTTCGATTTGAACACTGAAGCTTTCTTT. Protein: CASSSLLSTFDLNTEAFF.

The chain carries TRBV4-1 and TRBJ2-7; 11 bases line up with TRBD2. The CDR3 consists of 17 residues. CDR1 and CDR2 from the germline V gene are MGHRA and YSYEKL. The V segment lost 0 bases and the J segment 4 bases; nucleotides outside the gene matches: 8. The CDR3 loop is CASSQDGYLAGGYEQYF. The CDR3 DNA reads TGCGCCAGCAGCCAAGACGGGTATCTAGCGGGGGGTTACGAGCAGTACTTC.

This chain joins TRBV7-3 and TRBJ2-2, with 8 bases that match TRBD1. With V trimmed by 3 bases and J by 4 bases, 10 bases remained unmatched. The germline CDR1 and CDR2 sequences are SGHTA and FQGTGA. The CDR3 is made up of 17 amino acids. The chain's CDR3 is CASSFGQGEGGTGELFF. The CDR3, as DNA: TGTGCCAGCAGCTTCGGACAGGGCGAAGGGGGCACCGGGGAGCTGTTTTTT. Looking up the rest from reference TRBV7-3 and TRBJ2-2 gives the full variable domain: GAGVSQTPSNKVTEKGKYVELRCDPISGHTALYWYRQSLGQGPEFLIYFQGTGAADDSGLPNDRFFAVRPEGSVSTLKIQRTERGDSAVYLCASSFGQGEGGTGELFFGEGSRLTVL.

The chain couples TRBV7-2 to TRBJ2-7; D not resolved. V was shortened by 4 bases and J by 7 bases, with 20 bases between the two germline ends. This CDR3 is 15 amino acids long. Looked up from germline, CDR1 is SGHTA and CDR2 is FQGNSA. The CDR3 DNA follows: TGTGCCAGCAGCTATTCAGCCCGGGTCGGTGGAGAGCAGTACTTC. Its translation: CASSYSARVGGEQYF.

The CDR3 protein is CASSLDGARGNEQFF. CDR3 bases: TGCGCCAGCAGCTTGGATGGGGCCAGGGGAAATGAGCAGTTCTTC. The chain couples TRBV5-1 to TRBJ2-1; a weak D match, TRBD1 (6 bases). Trimming cost V 0 bases and J 7 bases, with 14 bases left between them. The CDR3 runs to 15 residues. Germline V CDR1 and CDR2: SGHRS, YFSETQ.

The chain employs TRBV6-6 and TRBJ2-7, with D possibly TRBD2 on 5 matching bases. The CDR3 runs to 11 residues. Germline CDR1 and CDR2: MNHNY and SVGAGI (reference sequence). The V end lost 5 bases, the J end lost 6 bases, and 8 bases lay between the germline ends. The CDR3 spells CASSVSGEQYF. CDR3 bases: TGTGCCAGCAGTGTGAGCGGCGAGCAGTACTTC.

The V and J genes are TRBV12-5 and TRBJ1-2, with D perhaps TRBD1 (5 bases). Trimming left V 0 bases short and J 7 bases short, with 9 bases between. The CDR3 is made up of 13 amino acids. The germline V gene has CDR1 LGHNT and CDR2 FRNRAP. The CDR3 here is CASGLVLTGGYTF. The DNA of the CDR3 is TGTGCTAGTGGTTTGGTATTAACAGGTGGCTACACCTTC.

The chain carries TRBV30 and TRBJ2-3, with D hard to call. Germline CDR1 is GTSNPN and CDR2 is SVGIG (reference sequence). Trimming stripped 0 bases from V and 5 bases from J, with 9 bases between. CDR3 length equals 13 residues. This CDR3 reads CAWSVSRGDTQYF. DNA of the CDR3: TGTGCCTGGAGTGTATCAAGAGGAGATACGCAGTATTTT.

The rearrangement uses TRBV6-6 and TRBJ1-4, with D perhaps matching TRBD1 (6 bases). V lost 2 bases and J 5 bases, leaving 9 bases between the germline ends. Germline V CDR1 and CDR2: MNHNY, SVGAGI (reference sequence). The CDR3 totals 14 residues. In DNA form, the CDR3 reads TGTGCCAGCAGTTACGGGACAAGGAATGAAAAACTGTTTTTT. Protein sequence: CASSYGTRNEKLFF.

The gene calls are TRBV19 and TRBJ2-1; 11 bases align to TRBD2. Germline V lookup: CDR1 LNHDA, CDR2 SQIVND (reference sequence). This CDR3 is built from 16 residues. V dropped 3 bases and J dropped 10; count of bases not matched to a gene: 11. As DNA, the CDR3 is TGTGCCAGTAGTATTTTAGGGACTAGCGGCCTCACGGAGCAGTTCTTC. Translation: CASSILGTSGLTEQFF.

This sequence joins TRBV30 and TRBJ2-3, with D possibly TRBD2 on 7 matching bases. Germline-derived CDR1 and CDR2 are GTSNPN and SVGIG (reference sequence). Trimming removed 3 bases from V and 2 bases from J, with 21 bases in between. The CDR3 loop spans 17 amino acids. The CDR3 DNA sequence: TGTGCCTGGAGGACCCTAGAGGGGGGGCCAATCACAGATACGCAGTATTTT. As protein: CAWRTLEGGPITDTQYF.

This rearrangement joins TRBV6-1 to TRBJ1-2; 7 nucleotides agree with TRBD1. The CDR3 has 13 amino acids. The germline V gene has CDR1 MNHNS and CDR2 SASEGT. V lost 6 bases, J lost 4 bases, and 5 bases stayed unmatched. The chain's CDR3 is CASRRDRTYGYTF. In DNA form, the CDR3 reads TGTGCCAGCAGACGGGACAGAACCTATGGCTACACCTTC.